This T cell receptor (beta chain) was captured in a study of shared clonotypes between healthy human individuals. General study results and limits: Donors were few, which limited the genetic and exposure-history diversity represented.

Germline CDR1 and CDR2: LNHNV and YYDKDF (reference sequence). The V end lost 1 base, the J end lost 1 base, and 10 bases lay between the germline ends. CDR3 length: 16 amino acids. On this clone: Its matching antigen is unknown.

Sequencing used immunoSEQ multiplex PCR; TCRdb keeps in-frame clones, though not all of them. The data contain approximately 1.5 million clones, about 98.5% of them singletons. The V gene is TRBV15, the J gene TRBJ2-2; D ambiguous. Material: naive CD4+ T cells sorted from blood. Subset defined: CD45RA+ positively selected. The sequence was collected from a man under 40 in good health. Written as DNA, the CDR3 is TGTGCCACCAGCAGAGGTCCCCCGGGGAACACCGGGGAGCTGTTTTTT. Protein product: CATSRGPPGNTGELFF. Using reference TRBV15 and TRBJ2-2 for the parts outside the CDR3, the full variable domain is DAMVIQNPRYQVTQFGKPVTLSCSQTLNHNVMYWYQQKSSQAPKLLFHYYDKDFNNEADTPDNFQSRRPNTSFCFLDIRSPGLGDTAMYLCATSRGPPGNTGELFFGEGSRLTVL.